Described below is a single T cell receptor beta chain sequence and its context. Other DNA variants within this sample encode the same CDR3. This CDR3 is built from 13 residues. Germline loops: CDR1 MDHEN, CDR2 SYDVKM. V lost 6 bases and J lost 0, with 8 bases in between. With 60 Vbeta and 13 Jbeta primers, the PCR was carried out. TCRdb keeps only in-frame clones here, not all; method: immunoSEQ multiplex PCR. The sample carries about 130,000 clones, 60% to 80% recorded once. The sample comes from a study of cytomegalovirus exposure and HLA in healthy donors. Sequenced: PBMCs. This sequence joins TRBV28 and TRBJ1-1; no firm D call. The TCR comes from a female donor in good health and CMV-seronegative. CDR3 in amino acids: CASSPDMNTEAFF. Written as DNA, the CDR3 is TGTGCCAGCAGCCCAGATATGAACACTGAAGCTTTCTTT. The full variable domain, rest sourced from reference TRBV28 and TRBJ1-1, is DVKVTQSSRYLVKRTGEKVFLECVQDMDHENMFWYRQDPGLGLRLIYFSYDVKMKEKGDIPEGYSVSREKKERFSLILESASTNQTSMYLCASSPDMNTEAFFGQGTRLTVV.